This T cell receptor beta chain derives from a study of naive and memory T cell subsets. Germline V lookup: CDR1 DFQATT, CDR2 SNEGSKA (reference sequence). This CDR3 spans 15 amino acids. V gave up 6 bases and J gave up 2 bases; unmatched junction bases: 7. In its sample, this clonotype was seen many times. Its specificity is not known. The beta constant-region primer was an equimolar mix of two oligonucleotides covering TRBC1 and TRBC2. Ligated cDNA was amplified by four rounds of PCR with nested alpha and beta constant-region primers and SP2. TCRdb itself ran the UMI-ligation and nested PCR reads through MiXCR, one entry per CDR3 protein. The table lists roughly 83,000 distinct CDR3 sequences, about 11% of them singletons, with around 0.13% in the top ten. The study, taken as a whole, reports: Especially in CD8 cells, naive repertoires contained a few larger clonotypes, possibly CD45RA-re-expressing memory cells.

The specimen sequenced was naive CD4+ T cells from blood. V is TRBV20-1 and J is TRBJ2-1, with TRBD1 matching 10 bases. This receptor was identified in a human donor in good health. Here the CDR3 reads CSAPGTGAPYNEQFF. For the CDR3, the DNA is TGCAGTGCGCCCGGGACAGGGGCTCCCTACAATGAGCAGTTCTTC.